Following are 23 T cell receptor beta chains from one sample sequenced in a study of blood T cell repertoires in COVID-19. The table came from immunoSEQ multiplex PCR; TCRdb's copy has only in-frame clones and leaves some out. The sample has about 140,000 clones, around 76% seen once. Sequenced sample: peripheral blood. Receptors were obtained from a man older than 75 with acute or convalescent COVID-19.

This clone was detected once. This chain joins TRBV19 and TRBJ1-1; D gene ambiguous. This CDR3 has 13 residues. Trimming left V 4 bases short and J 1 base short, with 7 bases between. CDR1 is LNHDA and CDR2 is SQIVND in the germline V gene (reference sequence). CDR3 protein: CASSTVRNTEAFF. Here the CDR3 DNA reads TGTGCCAGTAGTACGGTGAGGAACACTGAAGCTTTCTTT.

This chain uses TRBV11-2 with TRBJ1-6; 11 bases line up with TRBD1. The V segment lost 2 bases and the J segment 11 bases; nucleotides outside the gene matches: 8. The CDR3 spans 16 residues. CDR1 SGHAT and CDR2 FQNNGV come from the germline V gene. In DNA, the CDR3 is TGTGCCAGCAGCTTATTTTCCGGGACAGGGGGTCCACCCCTCCACTTT. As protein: CASSLFSGTGGPPLHF.

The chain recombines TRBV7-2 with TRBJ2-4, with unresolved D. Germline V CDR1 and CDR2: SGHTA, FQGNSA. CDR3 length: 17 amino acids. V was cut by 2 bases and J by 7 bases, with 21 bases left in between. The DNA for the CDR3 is TGTGCCAGCAGCTTACGCTCAGTCACCCCGAGGCGGAACATTCAGTACTTC. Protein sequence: CASSLRSVTPRRNIQYF.

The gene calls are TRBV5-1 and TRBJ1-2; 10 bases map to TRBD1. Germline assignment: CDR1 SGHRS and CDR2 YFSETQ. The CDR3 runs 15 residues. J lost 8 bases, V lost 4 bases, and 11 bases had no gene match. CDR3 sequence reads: CASSETGTGVSGYTF. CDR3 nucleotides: TGCGCCAGCAGCGAGACCGGGACAGGGGTTTCCGGCTACACCTTC.

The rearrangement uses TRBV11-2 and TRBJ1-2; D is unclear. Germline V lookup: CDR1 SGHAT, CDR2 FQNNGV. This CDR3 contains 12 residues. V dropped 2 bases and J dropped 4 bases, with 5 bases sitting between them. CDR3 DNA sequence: TGTGCCAGCAGCTTATCCGGCTATGGCTACACCTTC. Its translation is CASSLSGYGYTF.

The chain's CDR3 is CASVASGNEQFF. DNA of the CDR3: TGTGCCAGCGTGGCCTCGGGCAATGAGCAGTTCTTC. The gene calls are TRBV7-9 and TRBJ2-1; D is uncertain. This CDR3 has 12 amino acids. Germline lookup yields CDR1 SEHNR and CDR2 FQNEAQ (reference sequence). V was pared by 8 bases and J by 6 bases, with 11 bases between.

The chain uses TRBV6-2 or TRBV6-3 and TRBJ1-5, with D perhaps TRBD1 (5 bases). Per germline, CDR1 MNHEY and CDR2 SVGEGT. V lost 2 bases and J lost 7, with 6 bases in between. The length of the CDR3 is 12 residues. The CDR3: CASSYGGQPQHF. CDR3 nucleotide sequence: TGTGCCAGCAGTTACGGGGGGCAGCCCCAGCATTTT.

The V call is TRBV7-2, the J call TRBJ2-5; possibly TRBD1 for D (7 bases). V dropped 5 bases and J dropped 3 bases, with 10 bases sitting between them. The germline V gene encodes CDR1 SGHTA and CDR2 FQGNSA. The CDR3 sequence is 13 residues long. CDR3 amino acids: CASSRGTEETQYF. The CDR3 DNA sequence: TGTGCCAGCAGCCGCGGGACAGAAGAGACCCAGTACTTC.

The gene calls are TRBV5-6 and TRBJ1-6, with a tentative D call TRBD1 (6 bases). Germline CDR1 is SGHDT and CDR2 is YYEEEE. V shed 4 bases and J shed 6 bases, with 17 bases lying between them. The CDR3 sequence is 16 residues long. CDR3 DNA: TGTGCCAGCAGCCCACCGGGGGGCAACCTTAATTCACCCCTCCACTTT. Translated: CASSPPGGNLNSPLHF. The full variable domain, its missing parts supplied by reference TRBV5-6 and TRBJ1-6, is DAGVTQSPTHLIKTRGQQVTLRCSPKSGHDTVSWYQQALGQGPQFIFQYYEEEERQRGNFPDRFSGHQFPNYSSELNVNALLLGDSALYLCASSPPGGNLNSPLHFGNGTRLTVT.

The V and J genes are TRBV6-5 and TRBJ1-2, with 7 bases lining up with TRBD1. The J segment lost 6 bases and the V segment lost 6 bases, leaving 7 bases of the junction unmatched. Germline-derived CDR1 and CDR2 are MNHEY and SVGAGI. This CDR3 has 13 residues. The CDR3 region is CASRWTGVDGYTF. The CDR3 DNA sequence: TGTGCCAGCAGATGGACAGGAGTAGATGGCTACACCTTC.

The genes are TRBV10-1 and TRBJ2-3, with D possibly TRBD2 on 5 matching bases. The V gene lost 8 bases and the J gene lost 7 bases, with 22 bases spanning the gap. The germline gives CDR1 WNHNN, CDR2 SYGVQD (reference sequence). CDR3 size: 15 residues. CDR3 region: CASRQDGSPGYTQYF. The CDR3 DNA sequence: TGCGCCAGCCGGCAGGATGGGAGCCCGGGATATACGCAGTATTTT.

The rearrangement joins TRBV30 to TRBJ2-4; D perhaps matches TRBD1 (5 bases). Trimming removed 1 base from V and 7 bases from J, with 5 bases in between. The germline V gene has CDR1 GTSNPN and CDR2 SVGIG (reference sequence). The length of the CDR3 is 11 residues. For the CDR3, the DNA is TGTGCCTGGAGTGAGGGGAACATTCAGTACTTC. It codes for CAWSEGNIQYF.

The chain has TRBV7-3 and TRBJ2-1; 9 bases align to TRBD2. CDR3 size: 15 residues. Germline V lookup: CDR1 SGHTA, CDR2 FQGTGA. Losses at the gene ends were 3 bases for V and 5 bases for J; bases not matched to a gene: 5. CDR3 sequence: CASSFSGGSNNEQFF. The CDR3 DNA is TGTGCCAGCAGCTTTAGCGGGGGATCCAACAATGAGCAGTTCTTC.

The CDR3 sequence is CAITATQGGEQYF. CDR3 nucleotides: TGTGCCATCACAGCTACACAGGGCGGGGAGCAGTACTTC. J is TRBJ2-7 and V is TRBV10-3; possible D gene TRBD1, 6 bases. Germline V gives CDR1 ENHRY, CDR2 SYGVKD. V was cut by 7 bases and J by 7 bases, with 17 bases left in between. This CDR3 has 13 residues.

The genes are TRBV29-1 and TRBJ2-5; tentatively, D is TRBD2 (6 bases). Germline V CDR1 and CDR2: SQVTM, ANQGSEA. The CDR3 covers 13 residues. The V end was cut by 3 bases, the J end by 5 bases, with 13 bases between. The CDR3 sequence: CSVERPGRETQYF. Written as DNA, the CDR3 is TGCAGCGTTGAGAGGCCGGGGAGGGAGACCCAGTACTTC.

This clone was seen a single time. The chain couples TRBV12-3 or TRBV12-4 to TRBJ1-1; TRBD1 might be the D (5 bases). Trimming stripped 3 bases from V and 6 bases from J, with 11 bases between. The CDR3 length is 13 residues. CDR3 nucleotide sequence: TGTGCCAGCAGTTTTGGGGGGTCGTCTGAAGCTTTCTTT. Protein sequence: CASSFGGSSEAFF.

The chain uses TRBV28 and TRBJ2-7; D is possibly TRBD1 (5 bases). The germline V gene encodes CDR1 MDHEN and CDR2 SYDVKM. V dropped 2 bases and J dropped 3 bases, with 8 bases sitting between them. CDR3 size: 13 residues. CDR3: CASSLGARYEQYF. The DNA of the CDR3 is TGTGCCAGCAGTTTAGGGGCCCGCTACGAGCAGTACTTC.

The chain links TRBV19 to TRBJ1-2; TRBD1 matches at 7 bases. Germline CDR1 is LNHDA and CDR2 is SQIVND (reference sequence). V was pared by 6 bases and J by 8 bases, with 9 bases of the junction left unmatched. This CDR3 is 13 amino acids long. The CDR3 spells CASSRGQFGGYTF. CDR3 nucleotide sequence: TGTGCCAGTAGCAGGGGACAGTTCGGAGGCTACACCTTC.

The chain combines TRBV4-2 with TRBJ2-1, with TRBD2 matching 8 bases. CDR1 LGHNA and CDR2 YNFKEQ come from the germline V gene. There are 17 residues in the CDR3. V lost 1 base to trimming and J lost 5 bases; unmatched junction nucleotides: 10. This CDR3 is CASSQGLRAGVNNEQFF. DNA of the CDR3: TGTGCCAGCAGCCAAGGCCTCCGAGCGGGGGTAAACAATGAGCAGTTCTTC.

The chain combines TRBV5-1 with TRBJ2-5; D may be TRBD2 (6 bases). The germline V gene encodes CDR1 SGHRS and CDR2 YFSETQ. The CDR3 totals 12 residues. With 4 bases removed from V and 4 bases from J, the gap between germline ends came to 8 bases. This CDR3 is CASSKGGETQYF. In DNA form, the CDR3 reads TGCGCCAGCAGCAAGGGAGGAGAGACCCAGTACTTC.

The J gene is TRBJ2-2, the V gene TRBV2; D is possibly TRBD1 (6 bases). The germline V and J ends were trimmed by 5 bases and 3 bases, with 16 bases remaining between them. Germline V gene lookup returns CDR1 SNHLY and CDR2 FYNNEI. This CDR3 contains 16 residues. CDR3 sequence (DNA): TGTGCCAGCAGTCGGAACAGGGTGGAGGACACCGGGGAGCTGTTTTTT. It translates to CASSRNRVEDTGELFF.

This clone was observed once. CDR3 nucleotide sequence: TGCGCCAGCAGCCCCGTCCAGGGCGGCACAGATACGCAGTATTTT. Its translation: CASSPVQGGTDTQYF. The rearrangement uses TRBV5-1 and TRBJ2-3, with D possibly matching TRBD1 (5 bases). V gave up 4 bases and J gave up 1 base, with 13 bases separating them. This CDR3 contains 15 residues. Germline CDR1 and CDR2: SGHRS and YFSETQ. Variable domain in full (rest from reference TRBV5-1 and TRBJ2-3): KAGVTQTPRYLIKTRGQQVTLSCSPISGHRSVSWYQQTPGQGLQFLFEYFSETQRNKGNFPGRFSGRQFSNSRSEMNVSTLELGDSALYLCASSPVQGGTDTQYFGPGTRLTVL.

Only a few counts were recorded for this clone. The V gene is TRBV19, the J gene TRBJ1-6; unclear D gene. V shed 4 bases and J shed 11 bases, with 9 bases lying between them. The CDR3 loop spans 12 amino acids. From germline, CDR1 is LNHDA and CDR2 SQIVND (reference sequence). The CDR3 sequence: CASSTGGTPLHF. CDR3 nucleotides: TGTGCCAGTAGTACAGGAGGTACACCCCTCCACTTT.